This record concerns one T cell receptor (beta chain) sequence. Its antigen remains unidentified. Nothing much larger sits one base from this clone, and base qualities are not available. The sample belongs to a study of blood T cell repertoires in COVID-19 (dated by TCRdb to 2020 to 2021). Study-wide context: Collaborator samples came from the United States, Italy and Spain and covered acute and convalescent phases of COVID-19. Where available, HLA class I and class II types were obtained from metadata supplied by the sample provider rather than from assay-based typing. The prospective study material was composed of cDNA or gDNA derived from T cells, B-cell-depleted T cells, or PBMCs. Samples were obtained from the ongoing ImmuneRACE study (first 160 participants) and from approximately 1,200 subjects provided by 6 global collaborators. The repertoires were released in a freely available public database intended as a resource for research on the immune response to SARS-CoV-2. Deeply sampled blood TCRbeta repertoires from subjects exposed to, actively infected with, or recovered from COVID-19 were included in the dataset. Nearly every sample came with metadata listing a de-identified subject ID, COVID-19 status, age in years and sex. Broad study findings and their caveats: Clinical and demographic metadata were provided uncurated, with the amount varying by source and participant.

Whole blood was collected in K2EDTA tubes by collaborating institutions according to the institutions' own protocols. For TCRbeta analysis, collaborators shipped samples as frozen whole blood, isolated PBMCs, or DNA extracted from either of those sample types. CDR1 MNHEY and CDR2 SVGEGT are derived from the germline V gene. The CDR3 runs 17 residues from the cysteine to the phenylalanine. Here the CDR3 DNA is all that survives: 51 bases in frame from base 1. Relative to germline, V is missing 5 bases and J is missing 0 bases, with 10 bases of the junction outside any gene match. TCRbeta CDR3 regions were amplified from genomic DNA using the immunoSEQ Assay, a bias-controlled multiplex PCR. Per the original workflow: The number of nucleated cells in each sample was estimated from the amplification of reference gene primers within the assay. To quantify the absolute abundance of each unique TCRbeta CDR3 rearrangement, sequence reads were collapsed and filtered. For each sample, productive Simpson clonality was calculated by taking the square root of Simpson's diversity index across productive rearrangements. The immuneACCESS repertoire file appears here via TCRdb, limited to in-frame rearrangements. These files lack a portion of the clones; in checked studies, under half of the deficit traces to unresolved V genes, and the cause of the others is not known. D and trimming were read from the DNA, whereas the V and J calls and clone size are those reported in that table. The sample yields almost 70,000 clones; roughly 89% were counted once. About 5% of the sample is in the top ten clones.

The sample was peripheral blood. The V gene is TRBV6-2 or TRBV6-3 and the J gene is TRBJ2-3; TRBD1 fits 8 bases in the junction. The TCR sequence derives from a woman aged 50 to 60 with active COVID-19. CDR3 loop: CASSPDRGRTSTDTQYF. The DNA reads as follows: TGTGCCAGCAGTCCCGACAGGGGCCGGACGAGCACAGATACGCAGTATTTT.